Shown below are 23 T cell receptor beta chains from a single sample sequenced in a study of graft-versus-host responses after intestinal transplantation. Only in-frame clones appear in the TCRdb table, and some are missing; sequencing was by immunoSEQ multiplex PCR. The top ten clones hold more than 15% of a sample with about 37,000 clones, 75% to 90% of them seen once. The graft tissue was processed, and this released both intraepithelial and lamina propria lymphocytes. Here the sequenced sample was ileum tissue, taken approximately 210 days after intestinal transplant. These receptor sequences come from a human patient who received an intestinal transplant, so some T cells may come from the graft donor.

The rearrangement uses TRBV5-8 and TRBJ1-6; TRBD1 matches 7 bases. V was clipped by 0 bases and J by 10 bases; unmatched bases: 4. Germline V CDR1 and CDR2: SGHTS, YDEGEE. The CDR3 contains 14 residues. CDR3 sequence (DNA): TGTGCCAGCAGCTTGGACAGGGGTGAATCACCCCTCCACTTT. It encodes CASSLDRGESPLHF.

This sequence joins TRBV5-1 and TRBJ1-4; the D gene is possibly TRBD1 (6 bases). Between the trimmed V and J ends, which lost 0 bases and 0 bases, there was a span of 15 bases. CDR3 length: 18 amino acids. Per germline, CDR1 SGHRS and CDR2 YFSETQ. CDR3 in amino acids: CASSLGINGGPTNEKLFF. The CDR3 bases are TGCGCCAGCAGCTTGGGCATTAACGGGGGCCCAACTAATGAAAAACTGTTTTTT.

The genes are TRBV18 and TRBJ2-2; D unclear. From germline, CDR1 is KGHSH and CDR2 LQKENI. The V end was cut by 0 bases, the J end by 1 base, with 3 bases between. The CDR3 is 14 residues long. The CDR3 loop reads CASSPPKNTGELFF. As DNA, the CDR3 is TGTGCCAGCTCACCACCGAAGAACACCGGGGAGCTGTTTTTT. The whole variable domain, remainder taken from reference TRBV18 and TRBJ2-2, is NAGVMQNPRHLVRRRGQEARLRCSPMKGHSHVYWYRQLPEEGLKFMVYLQKENIIDESGMPKERFSAEFPKEGPSILRIQQVVRGDSAAYFCASSPPKNTGELFFGEGSRLTVL.

This clone showed up just a few times. The V call is TRBV6-1, the J call TRBJ2-3; 8 bases map to TRBD2. Germline lookup yields CDR1 MNHNS and CDR2 SASEGT. V lost 5 bases, J lost 4 bases, and 8 bases stayed unmatched. CDR3 length equals 15 residues. CDR3 region: CASSLSGKAPDTQYF. The CDR3 region has the DNA TGTGCCAGCAGTCTTAGCGGGAAAGCCCCAGATACGCAGTATTTT.

The V call is TRBV6-6, the J call TRBJ2-5; D might be TRBD1 (5 bases). V lost 5 bases to trimming and J lost 4 bases, with 14 bases between them. This CDR3 contains 14 residues. CDR1 and CDR2 (germline): MNHNY, SVGAGI (reference sequence). Here the CDR3 DNA reads TGTGCCAGCAGTAAGGGGCCAGGGTCAGAGACCCAGTACTTC. Amino acids: CASSKGPGSETQYF.

This clone appeared a few times. The rearrangement joins TRBV18 to TRBJ2-5, with 8 bases lining up with TRBD2. The CDR3 totals 16 residues. Germline lookup yields CDR1 KGHSH and CDR2 LQKENI. V shed 2 bases, J shed 0 bases, and the junction held 5 bases outside the gene matches. In DNA form, the CDR3 reads TGTGCCAGCTCACCAACAGGCGGGAGGTACCAAGAGACCCAGTACTTC. Amino acid sequence: CASSPTGGRYQETQYF.

The rearrangement uses TRBV6-5 and TRBJ2-7, with TRBD1 matching over 7 bases. Per germline, CDR1 MNHEY and CDR2 SVGAGI. The CDR3 contains 15 residues. J lost 4 bases, V lost 0 bases, and 6 bases had no gene match. CDR3 coding DNA: TGTGCCAGCAGTTACTCTCCGGGACAGTCGTACGAGCAGTACTTC. It encodes CASSYSPGQSYEQYF.

The chain joins TRBV5-1 to TRBJ2-1, with D hard to call. Trimming left V 0 bases short and J 0 bases short, with 7 bases between. From germline, CDR1 is SGHRS and CDR2 YFSETQ. The CDR3 is 15 residues long. The CDR3 DNA follows: TGCGCCAGCAGCTTGGGCGGTCCCTCCTACAATGAGCAGTTCTTC. Residues: CASSLGGPSYNEQFF.

The chain recombines TRBV4-1 with TRBJ2-6, with no clear D. The CDR3 has 15 residues. Germline lookup yields CDR1 MGHRA and CDR2 YSYEKL. V was pared by 4 bases and J by 0 bases, with 7 bases between. CDR3 nucleotides: TGCGCCAGCAGCCTCCCTTCCTCTGGGGCCAACGTCCTGACTTTC. It specifies CASSLPSSGANVLTF.

This chain connects TRBV27 to TRBJ1-6, with 7 positions matching TRBD1. The germline CDR1 and CDR2 sequences are MNHEY and SMNVEV (reference sequence). The J segment lost 9 bases and the V segment lost 2 bases, leaving 4 bases of the junction unmatched. The CDR3 is 14 residues long. CDR3 residues: CASSLGRGGSPLHF. CDR3 DNA sequence: TGTGCCAGCAGTTTAGGCAGGGGGGGTTCACCCCTCCACTTT.

In its sample, this clone was seen once. The V and J genes are TRBV7-9 and TRBJ1-1, with D hard to call. V dropped 1 base and J dropped 2 bases, with 5 bases sitting between them. Germline CDR1 reads SEHNR; CDR2 reads FQNEAQ (reference sequence). There are 13 residues in the CDR3. CDR3 sequence reads: CASSLGSNTEAFF. The CDR3 nucleotides read TGTGCCAGCAGCTTAGGGAGCAACACTGAAGCTTTCTTT.

The chain carries TRBV2 and TRBJ2-5; TRBD2 matches at 11 bases. V dropped 4 bases and J dropped 4; count of bases not matched to a gene: 8. The CDR3 length is 16 residues. The germline CDR1 and CDR2 sequences are SNHLY and FYNNEI. This CDR3 reads CASSVGLAGGGETQYF. Here the CDR3 DNA reads TGTGCCAGCAGTGTGGGGCTAGCGGGAGGAGGAGAGACCCAGTACTTC. The full variable domain, completed using reference TRBV2 and TRBJ2-5, is EPEVTQTPSHQVTQMGQEVILRCVPISNHLYFYWYRQILGQKVEFLVSFYNNEISEKSEIFDDQFSVERPDGSNFTLKIRSTKLEDSAMYFCASSVGLAGGGETQYFGPGTRLLVL.

The gene calls are TRBV7-9 and TRBJ1-6; D is ambiguous. Looked up from germline, CDR1 is SEHNR and CDR2 is FQNEAQ (reference sequence). The CDR3 contains 16 residues. V was trimmed by 8 bases and J by 7 bases, leaving 21 bases between them. The CDR3 nucleotides read TGTGCCAGCTTCTCTCGGTCGGGCGAAGGGAATTCACCCCTCCACTTT. Protein: CASFSRSGEGNSPLHF.

By sample share, this clone is hyperexpanded. J is TRBJ2-7 and V is TRBV29-1; 10 bases fit TRBD1. J gave up 3 bases and V 4 bases, and 0 bases lay outside the gene matches. The germline V gene has CDR1 SQVTM and CDR2 ANQGSEA. This CDR3 contains 12 residues. The CDR3 region is CSVGTGGYEQYF. As DNA, the CDR3 is TGCAGCGTTGGGACAGGGGGCTACGAGCAGTACTTC.

This chain uses TRBV6-5 with TRBJ1-4; D is uncertain. Trimming pared 5 bases from V and 8 bases from J, leaving 12 bases between. Germline V gene sequence: CDR1 MNHEY, CDR2 SVGAGI. The CDR3 loop spans 13 amino acids. Here the CDR3 reads CASSGLFGEKLFF. DNA of the CDR3: TGTGCCAGCAGTGGGCTATTCGGGGAAAAACTGTTTTTT.

This clone was seen a few times. V gene TRBV7-9 combines with J gene TRBJ1-3; D gene ambiguous. V lost 5 bases and J lost 8, with 10 bases in between. The CDR3 runs to 12 residues. In germline, CDR1 is SEHNR, CDR2 FQNEAQ (reference sequence). DNA for the CDR3: TGTGCCAGCAGCGAGCAGCTGGACACCATATATTTT. Translated, it gives CASSEQLDTIYF.

The rearrangement joins TRBV2 to TRBJ2-7; a weak D match, TRBD2 (5 bases). CDR1 and CDR2 from the germline V gene are SNHLY and FYNNEI. Trimming took 10 bases from V and 2 from J, leaving 12 bases between them. The CDR3 runs 12 residues. In DNA form, the CDR3 reads TGTGCCATCTCCGGGAACCCCTACGAGCAGTACTTC. Protein product: CAISGNPYEQYF.

The rearrangement joins TRBV28 to TRBJ1-1, with a possible D match to TRBD1 (5 bases). The CDR3 runs 13 residues. Trimming took off 5 bases at V and 5 bases at J, with 12 bases between the two ends. Germline loops: CDR1 MDHEN, CDR2 SYDVKM. CDR3 in amino acids: CASSLGERTEAFF. The CDR3 DNA follows: TGTGCCAGCAGTCTGGGGGAGAGGACTGAAGCTTTCTTT.

On this clone itself: One end of the junction varies from germline; a read error may be responsible. The V gene is TRBV28, the J gene TRBJ2-3; D possibly corresponds to TRBD2 (6 bases). This CDR3 comprises 19 residues. The V gene's germline CDR1 is MDHEN and CDR2 SYDVKM. The CDR3 coding sequence is TGTGCCAGCAGCCCCCGTTATGTGGCGCGGACTAACCTCACAGATCCGCAGTATTTT. Translation: CASSPRYVARTNLTDPQYF.

CDR3 DNA: TGTGCCAGCAGTTTTTCGGCCAGGGCCCTAACCTACGAGCAGTACTTC. The encoded protein is CASSFSARALTYEQYF. The rearrangement joins TRBV28 to TRBJ2-7; D is perhaps TRBD1 (5 bases). V lost 3 bases, J lost 2 bases, and 17 bases lay in between. The CDR3 contains 16 residues. Germline-derived CDR1 and CDR2 are MDHEN and SYDVKM.

The chain joins TRBV4-1 to TRBJ2-7; D is unresolved. Trimming removed 2 bases at V and 3 bases at J, with 5 bases between. The CDR3 covers 12 residues. Germline lookup yields CDR1 MGHRA and CDR2 YSYEKL. The CDR3 is CASSQSDYEQYF. In nucleotides, the CDR3 is TGCGCCAGCAGCCAATCAGACTACGAGCAGTACTTC.

CDR3 bases: TGTGCCAGCAGTGAGGGTCAAGTGGGCTCCTACGAGCAGTACTTC. Translation gives CASSEGQVGSYEQYF. The rearrangement links TRBV2 to TRBJ2-7; no clear D gene. The CDR3 length is 15 residues. Trimming removed 3 bases at V and 0 bases at J, with 12 bases between. Germline V gene sequence: CDR1 SNHLY, CDR2 FYNNEI.

This clone appeared once. V is TRBV19 and J is TRBJ1-2, with D possibly TRBD1 on 6 matching bases. The V end lost 7 bases, the J end lost 2 bases, and 17 bases lay between the germline ends. The CDR3 runs to 15 residues. In germline, CDR1 is LNHDA, CDR2 SQIVND (reference sequence). CDR3: CASTLNLGGNYGYTF. In nucleotides, the CDR3 is TGTGCCAGTACCCTCAATCTGGGGGGCAACTATGGCTACACCTTC.